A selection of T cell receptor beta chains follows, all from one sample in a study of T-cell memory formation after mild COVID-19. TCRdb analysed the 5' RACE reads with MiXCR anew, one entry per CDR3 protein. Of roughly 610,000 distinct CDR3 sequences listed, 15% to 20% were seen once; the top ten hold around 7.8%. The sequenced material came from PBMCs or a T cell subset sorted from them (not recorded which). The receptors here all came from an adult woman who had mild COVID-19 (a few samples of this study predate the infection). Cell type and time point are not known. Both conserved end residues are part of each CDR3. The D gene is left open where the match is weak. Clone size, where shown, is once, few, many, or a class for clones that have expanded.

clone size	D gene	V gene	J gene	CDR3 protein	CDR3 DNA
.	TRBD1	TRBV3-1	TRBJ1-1	CASSQENPRGLRGPEAFF	TGTGCCAGCAGCCAAGAAAATCCCAGGGGGTTGAGAGGCCCTGAAGCTTTCTTT
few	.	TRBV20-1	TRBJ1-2	CSAPWTAYGYTF	TGCAGTGCTCCTTGGACAGCCTATGGCTACACCTTC
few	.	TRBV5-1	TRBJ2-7	CASSLDLAGLPEQYF	TGCGCCAGCAGCTTGGATCTTGCGGGACTCCCAGAGCAGTACTTC
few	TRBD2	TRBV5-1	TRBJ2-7	CASSLAWAGGPYEQYF	TGCGCCAGCAGCTTGGCCTGGGCGGGAGGGCCCTACGAGCAGTACTTC
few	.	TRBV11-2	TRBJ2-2	CASSSPGADGELFF	TGTGCCAGCAGCTCCCCTGGGGCGGACGGGGAGCTGTTTTTT
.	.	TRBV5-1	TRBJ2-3	CASSFSPGDTDTQYF	TGCGCCAGCAGCTTTTCTCCGGGGGACACAGATACGCAGTATTTT
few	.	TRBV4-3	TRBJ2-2	CASSQESGGGTGELFF	TGCGCCAGCAGCCAAGAGAGCGGAGGGGGGACCGGGGAGCTGTTTTTT
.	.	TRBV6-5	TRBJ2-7	CASSYSKSSRAYEQYF	TGTGCCAGCAGTTACTCGAAGAGTAGCAGGGCCTACGAGCAGTACTTC
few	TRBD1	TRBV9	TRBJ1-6	CASSPLGQGNSPLHF	TGTGCCAGCAGCCCGCTGGGACAGGGGAACTCACCCCTCCACTTT
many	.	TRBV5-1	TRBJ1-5	CASSLEPRRYSNQPQHF	TGCGCCAGCAGCTTGGAGCCAAGAAGGTATAGCAATCAGCCCCAGCATTTT
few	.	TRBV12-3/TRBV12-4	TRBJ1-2	CASSSSFRVNYGYTF	TGTGCCAGCAGTTCCAGCTTCAGGGTGAACTATGGCTACACCTTC
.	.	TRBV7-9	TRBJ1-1	CASSLGAGHEAFF	TGTGCCAGCAGCTTGGGTGCCGGCCATGAAGCTTTCTTT
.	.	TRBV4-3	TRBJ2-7	CASSQGSSGSYEQYF	TGCGCCAGCAGCCAAGGTTCAAGCGGCTCCTACGAGCAGTACTTC
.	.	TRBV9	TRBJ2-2	CASSVDPHRAETGELFF	TGTGCCAGCAGCGTAGACCCCCACAGGGCGGAGACCGGGGAGCTGTTTTTT
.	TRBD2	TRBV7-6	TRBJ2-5	CASSYSGGAIETQYF	TGTGCCAGCAGTTATAGCGGGGGGGCGATAGAGACCCAGTACTTC
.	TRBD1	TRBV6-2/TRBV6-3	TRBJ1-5	CASSWTGNQPQHF	TGTGCCAGCAGCTGGACAGGGAATCAGCCCCAGCATTTT
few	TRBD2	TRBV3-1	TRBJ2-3	CASSQAGTSGRRSTDTQYF	TGTGCCAGCAGCCAAGCCGGGACTAGCGGGAGAAGGAGCACAGATACGCAGTATTTT
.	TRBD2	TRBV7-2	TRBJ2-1	CASSQWTSENNEQFF	TGTGCCAGCAGCCAATGGACTAGCGAGAACAATGAGCAGTTCTTC
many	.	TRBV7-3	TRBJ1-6	CASSLTEKSPLHF	TGTGCCAGCAGCTTGACGGAAAAGTCACCCCTCCACTTT
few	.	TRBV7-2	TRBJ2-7	CASSLWGSGATVPYEQYF	TGTGCCAGCAGCTTATGGGGTAGCGGAGCGACGGTCCCCTACGAGCAGTACTTC
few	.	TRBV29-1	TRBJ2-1	CSGTPGASEYNEQFF	TGCAGCGGTACGCCGGGGGCTAGCGAGTACAATGAGCAGTTCTTC
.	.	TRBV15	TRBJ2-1	CATSRDSSQVDEQFF	TGTGCCACCAGCAGAGATAGTTCACAGGTGGATGAGCAGTTCTTC
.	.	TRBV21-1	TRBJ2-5	CASSSRHARETQYF	TGTGCCAGCAGCTCACGGCACGCAAGGGAGACCCAGTACTTC
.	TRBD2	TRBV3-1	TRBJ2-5	CASSLPGLADFRETQYF	TGTGCCAGCAGCCTACCGGGACTAGCGGATTTCCGAGAGACCCAGTACTTC
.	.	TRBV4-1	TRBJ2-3	CASRKLSGTSTDTQYF	TGCGCCAGCAGGAAGCTTTCCGGTACTAGCACAGATACGCAGTATTTT
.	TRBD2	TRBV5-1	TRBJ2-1	CASSLAPGGNEQFF	TGCGCCAGCAGCTTGGCCCCGGGAGGAAATGAGCAGTTCTTC